This T cell receptor (beta chain) was identified in a study of T cells after yellow fever vaccination (dated by TCRdb to the late 2010s). As for the study more broadly: Libraries from fractions with low cell numbers were prepared with the SMART-Seq v4 Ultra Low Input RNA kit. The cohort comprised two healthy male donors, one aged 18 to 29 and one aged 30 to 40 years. To follow T-cell clones before and after primary and booster YFV17D yellow fever vaccination, bulk TCR alpha and beta repertoires were sequenced over time. Blood was drawn at multiple timepoints before and after primary and secondary immunization, with bulk PBMC replicates and cell subsets isolated.

Worth noting for this clonotype: Its antigen remains undetermined. One base away there is no much larger clone; base qualities are not given.

The sample's treatment or condition label is to be understood as: live attenuated yellow fever vaccine strain. PBMCs were isolated from peripheral blood using a standard Ficoll-Paque protocol. CD4 and CD8 T-cell fractions were isolated with Dynabeads CD4 and CD8 positive selection kits. RNA was extracted with TriZol from bulk PBMCs, CD4 and CD8 fractions, and dextramer-positive and dextramer-negative fractions. TCRdb shows the sequencer as Illumina NovaSeq 6000. Synthesis of TCR cDNA relied on 5'RACE template switching, a step that introduced a universal primer site along with unique molecular identifiers. cDNA synthesis was primed from both the TCR alpha and TCR beta constant segments. Library amplification used two PCR steps, and the second PCR step added sample barcodes and sequencing adapters. Sequencing of libraries was done on Illumina HiSeq 2500 (2x100 bp) or NovaSeq (2x150 bp). The original methods were these. Demultiplexing of reads and collapsing into UMI consensus sequences were performed with MIGEC, and V(D)J alignment was carried out with MiXCR. Using edgeR on replicate PBMC samples, clonotypes were called vaccine-responding if FDR was below 0.01 and the log2 fold change was above 5 up to day 15. CD4 or CD8 identity was assigned to each bulk clonotype according to whether the clonotype was present at higher abundance in the sequenced CD4 repertoire or the sequenced CD8 repertoire. The public reads were reprocessed in TCRdb via fastp at Q25 and MiXCR, keeping in-frame beta chains. Each record represents a unique CDR3 protein, reported with the most common genes and DNA among its rows. The V and J calls, along with clone size, are taken from TCRdb and not from the paper's own processing. In all, the sample holds about 120,000 distinct CDR3 sequences, and 13% to 15% of those were seen once. The top ten hold around 40% of the sample.

On the study overall, not on this receptor specifically: After the booster, most clones that had expanded after primary vaccination were detected again (around 96% of CD4 and over 75% of CD8), suggesting broad maintenance of memory. The secondary T-cell response was found to be weaker but faster than the primary response, with a peak reached on day 5 rather than on day 15. A small fraction of clonotypes appeared in both the CD4 and CD8 compartments, likely as a result of convergent recombination. Because abundant contaminating clonotypes from the bulk population could be contained in FACS-sorted repertoires, computational filtering was required. The study included only a couple of donors, which limits how far the findings can be generalized.

The material was CD8+ T cells sorted from PBMCs, obtained 5 days after the yellow fever booster vaccination. This TCR was sampled from a man between 18 and 29 years old who received the YFV17D yellow fever vaccine.

The nucleotide sequence reads as follows: TGTGCCAGCAGCTTGATATCAGGGGGGTATAGCAATCAGCCCCAGCATTTT. It encodes CASSLISGGYSNQPQHF. The chain is encoded by TRBV7-8 joined to TRBJ1-5; 7 bases in between match TRBD1. Reading from cysteine to phenylalanine, the CDR3 counts 17 amino acids. Only the CDR3 DNA is retained, 51 bases long and in frame from the first base. Trimmed from V: 3 bases; trimmed from J: 0 bases; junction bases lacking a gene match: 8. CDR1 and CDR2 are read off the germline V gene as SGHVS and FQNEAQ.